Following are 11 T cell receptor beta chains from one sample sequenced in a study of CD8 T cells in ankylosing spondylitis. TCRdb reprocessed the 5' RACE reads with MiXCR, giving one entry per CDR3 protein. Here the sample spans roughly 280,000 distinct CDR3 sequences, 15% to 20% being singletons. The sample was blood, either unsorted or a sorted T cell fraction (not recorded which). The origin of the receptors is a male donor with ankylosing spondylitis or in good health (not recorded which).

This clonotype was seen once. The chain has TRBV27 and TRBJ2-5, with TRBD2 matching over 13 bases. In germline, CDR1 is MNHEY, CDR2 SMNVEV (reference sequence). The ends lost 5 bases at V and 4 bases at J; junction bases unmatched: 10. This CDR3 is built from 17 residues. CDR3 sequence reads: CASSLMGGLAGSETQYF. The CDR3 DNA follows: TGTGCCAGCAGTCTCATGGGGGGACTAGCGGGATCAGAGACCCAGTACTTC.

The rearrangement uses TRBV7-3 and TRBJ2-3; the D is unclear. In germline, CDR1 is SGHTA, CDR2 FQGTGA. Trimming stripped 2 bases from V and 2 bases from J, with 11 bases between. The CDR3 has 15 residues. The CDR3 DNA follows: TGTGCCAGCAGCTTAGCTCGCTTGGCCACAGATACGCAGTATTTT. It is translated as CASSLARLATDTQYF.

The chain couples TRBV10-3 to TRBJ2-1; perhaps TRBD2 as D (6 bases). The CDR3 runs 17 residues. With 4 bases removed from V and 0 bases from J, the gap between germline ends came to 16 bases. Germline-derived CDR1 and CDR2 are ENHRY and SYGVKD. CDR3 coding DNA: TGTGCCATCAGTGCAAGAGGGACTCAGAGCTCCTACAATGAGCAGTTCTTC. Translated, it gives CAISARGTQSSYNEQFF.

The rearrangement uses TRBV20-1 and TRBJ2-1, with 7 bases that match TRBD2. The CDR3 length is 14 residues. Germline assignment: CDR1 DFQATT and CDR2 SNEGSKA (reference sequence). V was pared by 6 bases and J by 6 bases, with 11 bases of the junction left unmatched. The CDR3, as DNA: TGCAGTGCGACTAATCTAGCGGAAGTCAATGAGCAGTTCTTC. It specifies CSATNLAEVNEQFF.

In its sample, this clonotype was seen a few times. The genes are TRBV2 and TRBJ2-3; D remains unclear. Trimming took 7 bases from V and 4 from J, leaving 9 bases between them. CDR3 length: 12 amino acids. Germline assignment: CDR1 SNHLY and CDR2 FYNNEI. For the CDR3, the DNA is TGTGCCAGCAAGAGTTTCGCAGATACGCAGTATTTT. Residues: CASKSFADTQYF. Full variable domain (outside the CDR3, taken from reference TRBV2 and TRBJ2-3): EPEVTQTPSHQVTQMGQEVILRCVPISNHLYFYWYRQILGQKVEFLVSFYNNEISEKSEIFDDQFSVERPDGSNFTLKIRSTKLEDSAMYFCASKSFADTQYFGPGTRLTVL.

This clonotype has a handful of counts. The chain couples TRBV9 to TRBJ2-3; 14 nucleotides match TRBD2. CDR3 length: 17 residues. The germline gives CDR1 SGDLS, CDR2 YYNGEE. V shed 4 bases and J 0 bases; nucleotides not matched to a gene: 4. CDR3 protein: CASSKGLAGVSTDTQYF. In nucleotides, the CDR3 is TGTGCCAGCAGCAAGGGACTAGCGGGGGTTAGCACAGATACGCAGTATTTT.

The chain joins TRBV20-1 to TRBJ2-3, with D uncertain. The germline gives CDR1 DFQATT, CDR2 SNEGSKA (reference sequence). Trimming removed 4 bases at V and 2 bases at J, with 10 bases between. CDR3 length: 13 amino acids. The CDR3 here is CSANGPHTDTQYF. CDR3 DNA: TGCAGTGCTAACGGGCCCCACACAGATACGCAGTATTTT.

J is TRBJ1-1 and V is TRBV29-1, with D perhaps TRBD1 (6 bases). CDR3 size: 13 residues. Trimming removed 6 bases at V and 1 base at J, with 12 bases between. CDR1 SQVTM and CDR2 ANQGSEA come from the germline V gene. DNA of the CDR3: TGCAGCGTGGCGGGACACTCGAACACTGAAGCTTTCTTT. Its protein product is CSVAGHSNTEAFF.

The chain joins TRBV7-9 to TRBJ2-2, with 9 bases matching TRBD1. This CDR3 has 14 residues. Germline V lookup: CDR1 SEHNR, CDR2 FQNEAQ (reference sequence). The junction had 2 bases not matched to a gene; V was cut back by 5 bases and J by 4 bases. The CDR3 is CASSGTGITGELFF. The CDR3 coding sequence is TGTGCCAGCAGCGGGACAGGGATCACCGGGGAGCTGTTTTTT.

The rearrangement links TRBV7-2 to TRBJ1-4, with 7 bases identical to TRBD1. The CDR3 length is 15 residues. V shed 3 bases and J 8 bases; nucleotides not matched to a gene: 9. The germline V gene has CDR1 SGHTA and CDR2 FQGNSA. This chain's CDR3 is CASSFMTGKYEKLFF. The CDR3 bases are TGTGCCAGCAGCTTTATGACAGGGAAGTACGAAAAACTGTTTTTT.

The chain employs TRBV5-1 and TRBJ1-1; D might be TRBD1 (5 bases). The germline gives CDR1 SGHRS, CDR2 YFSETQ. V lost 0 bases and J lost 4, with 16 bases in between. The length of the CDR3 is 16 residues. The DNA of the CDR3 is TGCGCCAGCAGCTTGGGGCCCCGGCAGGGCCCCACTGAAGCTTTCTTT. It encodes CASSLGPRQGPTEAFF. The variable domain in full, completed from reference TRBV5-1 and TRBJ1-1, reads KAGVTQTPRYLIKTRGQQVTLSCSPISGHRSVSWYQQTPGQGLQFLFEYFSETQRNKGNFPGRFSGRQFSNSRSEMNVSTLELGDSALYLCASSLGPRQGPTEAFFGQGTRLTVV.